This T cell receptor (beta chain) was captured by sequencing in a study of blood T cell repertoires in COVID-19. Turning to the study itself: Spain, Italy and the United States supplied samples that represented acute and convalescent COVID-19.

This table comes from immunoSEQ multiplex PCR, and its TCRdb copy is limited to in-frame clones, with some not included. The repertoire holds 230,000 or so clones, with roughly 76% as singletons. A Seattle source enrolled patients during active infection and followed them longitudinally. What was sequenced was peripheral blood. The clonotype was recovered from an elderly woman with COVID-19, enrolled during active disease.

CDR3 DNA: TGTGCCAGCAGTGGGACAGGGATAACGGATGGCTACACCTTC. Amino acids: CASSGTGITDGYTF. The V gene is TRBV2, the J gene TRBJ1-2, with TRBD1 identical over 8 bases. CDR1 SNHLY and CDR2 FYNNEI come from the germline V gene. The CDR3 is 14 amino acids. V lost 4 bases to trimming and J lost 6 bases; unmatched junction nucleotides: 7. The variable domain in full, completed from reference TRBV2 and TRBJ1-2, reads EPEVTQTPSHQVTQMGQEVILRCVPISNHLYFYWYRQILGQKVEFLVSFYNNEISEKSEIFDDQFSVERPDGSNFTLKIRSTKLEDSAMYFCASSGTGITDGYTFGSGTRLTVV.